The 30 T cell receptor beta chains listed next were all sequenced from one sample in a study of cytomegalovirus exposure and HLA in healthy donors. Amplification used 60 Vbeta primers and 13 Jbeta primers. TCRdb's table, derived via immunoSEQ multiplex PCR, lists solely in-frame clones and lacks some. The data contain some 190,000 clones, about 80% of them singletons. Sequenced sample: PBMCs. These receptor sequences come from a woman aged 25 to 39 in good health and CMV-seronegative.

The rearrangement joins TRBV28 to TRBJ1-1; D is possibly TRBD1 (6 bases). The V end lost 5 bases, the J end lost 0 bases, and 10 bases lay between the germline ends. CDR1 is MDHEN, CDR2 SYDVKM, per germline. The CDR3 consists of 14 residues. The CDR3 sequence is CASSPGALNTEAFF. The CDR3, as DNA: TGTGCCAGCAGTCCAGGGGCCCTGAACACTGAAGCTTTCTTT. The full variable domain, rest sourced from reference TRBV28 and TRBJ1-1, is DVKVTQSSRYLVKRTGEKVFLECVQDMDHENMFWYRQDPGLGLRLIYFSYDVKMKEKGDIPEGYSVSREKKERFSLILESASTNQTSMYLCASSPGALNTEAFFGQGTRLTVV.

The genes are TRBV19 and TRBJ1-6; D gene ambiguous. Germline V lookup: CDR1 LNHDA, CDR2 SQIVND (reference sequence). The ends were cut back, 7 bases at V and 0 bases at J, with 10 bases in the middle. This CDR3 spans 15 amino acids. DNA of the CDR3: TGTGCCAGTACCGAGGATCACTCCTATAATTCACCCCTCCACTTT. Protein sequence: CASTEDHSYNSPLHF. Complete variable domain (other parts from reference TRBV19 and TRBJ1-6): DGGITQSPKYLFRKEGQNVTLSCEQNLNHDAMYWYRQDPGQGLRLIYYSQIVNDFQKGDIAEGYSVSREKKESFPLTVTSAQKNPTAFYLCASTEDHSYNSPLHFGNGTRLTVT.

This sequence joins TRBV27 and TRBJ1-4; perhaps TRBD1 as D (6 bases). Germline V gives CDR1 MNHEY, CDR2 SMNVEV (reference sequence). This CDR3 spans 14 amino acids. Trimming left V 4 bases short and J 4 bases short, with 10 bases between. The DNA for the CDR3 is TGTGCCAGCAGTTCTACAGGGATTAATGAAAAACTGTTTTTT. Its translation is CASSSTGINEKLFF. Together with reference TRBV27 and TRBJ1-4, the CDR3 gives the full variable domain: EAQVTQNPRYLITVTGKKLTVTCSQNMNHEYMSWYRQDPGLGLRQIYYSMNVEVTDKGDVPEGYKVSRKEKRNFPLILESPSPNQTSLYFCASSSTGINEKLFFGSGTQLSVL.

In its sample, this clone was seen once. The chain recombines TRBV2 with TRBJ2-5; 8 bases line up with TRBD2. The CDR3 is 12 residues long. Trimming removed 7 bases from V and 5 bases from J; junction bases left unmatched: 3. Germline assignment: CDR1 SNHLY and CDR2 FYNNEI. The CDR3 sequence: CASKRLAETQYF. For the CDR3, the DNA is TGTGCCAGCAAACGACTAGCGGAGACCCAGTACTTC.

The chain links TRBV6-1 to TRBJ1-5, with a possible D match to TRBD1 (6 bases). V was cut by 1 base and J by 6 bases, with 13 bases left in between. Germline CDR1 MNHNS, CDR2 SASEGT. This CDR3 comprises 15 residues. CDR3 coding DNA: TGTGCCAGCAGTGAAGTTGCAGGGGATCGTCAGCCCCAGCATTTT. Translating it yields CASSEVAGDRQPQHF.

This chain links TRBV19 with TRBJ2-1; unclear D gene. Deletions cut 2 bases from V and 4 bases from J, with 6 bases between. Per germline, CDR1 LNHDA and CDR2 SQIVND (reference sequence). This CDR3 is 13 amino acids long. The CDR3: CASSINLYNEQFF. The CDR3 DNA reads as TGTGCCAGTAGTATAAACCTATACAATGAGCAGTTCTTC.

For the CDR3, the DNA is TGTGCCAGCAGCCAAGTCGCCCAGGGGGATGGCTACACCTTC. It specifies CASSQVAQGDGYTF. This rearrangement joins TRBV14 to TRBJ1-2; 7 bases match TRBD1. There are 14 residues in the CDR3. CDR1 SGHDN and CDR2 FVKESK come from the germline V gene. With V trimmed by 1 base and J by 6 bases, 5 bases remained unmatched.

The rearrangement links TRBV6-6 to TRBJ2-1; D is possibly TRBD1 (6 bases). Germline CDR1 and CDR2: MNHNY and SVGAGI (reference sequence). Trimming removed 11 bases from V and 4 bases from J, with 18 bases in between. This CDR3 has 14 residues. As DNA, the CDR3 is TGTGCCGCGAAAAGGGGACAAGAGTACAATGAGCAGTTCTTC. This codes for CAAKRGQEYNEQFF.

The J gene is TRBJ2-1, the V gene TRBV6-5; a weak D match, TRBD2 (7 bases). The germline gives CDR1 MNHEY, CDR2 SVGAGI. Trimming cost V 9 bases and J 8 bases, with 11 bases left between them. CDR3 size: 11 residues. The CDR3 spells CASRGGDEQFF. The CDR3 DNA sequence: TGTGCCAGTAGGGGGGGGGATGAGCAGTTCTTC.

In this sample, this clone turned up once. Here the CDR3 reads CASSVRSYNEQFF. CDR3 bases: TGTGCCAGCAGTGTTCGCTCCTACAATGAGCAGTTCTTC. The chain couples TRBV2 to TRBJ2-1, with no clear D. The germline V gene encodes CDR1 SNHLY and CDR2 FYNNEI. V was clipped by 4 bases and J by 0 bases, with 4 bases between them. This CDR3 is 13 amino acids long.

This chain connects TRBV6-5 to TRBJ1-5, with D uncertain. Germline-derived CDR1 and CDR2 are MNHEY and SVGAGI. This CDR3 contains 15 residues. V lost 6 bases, J lost 2 bases, and 14 bases lay in between. The CDR3 is CASRRAGVRNQPQHF. CDR3 DNA sequence: TGTGCCAGCAGAAGGGCCGGGGTTCGCAATCAGCCCCAGCATTTT.

The chain carries TRBV9 and TRBJ2-1; D might be TRBD1 (6 bases). CDR3 size: 12 residues. The V gene's germline CDR1 is SGDLS and CDR2 YYNGEE. Trimming removed 3 bases from V and 10 bases from J, with 11 bases in between. CDR3 sequence: CASSAHTGEQFF. CDR3 DNA sequence: TGTGCCAGCAGCGCCCATACAGGGGAGCAGTTCTTC.

The chain joins TRBV9 to TRBJ1-1; the match to TRBD1 covers 7 bases. After removal of 5 bases from V and 6 bases from J, the junction contained 7 bases not matched to a gene. Germline lookup yields CDR1 SGDLS and CDR2 YYNGEE. The CDR3 contains 13 residues. The CDR3 loop reads CASRRDSGAEAFF. Here the CDR3 DNA reads TGTGCCAGCAGGAGGGACAGTGGCGCTGAAGCTTTCTTT.

CDR3 in DNA: TGTGCCAGCAGCTCGGACAGGGGTGGTTATGGCTACACCTTC. This codes for CASSSDRGGYGYTF. J is TRBJ1-2 and V is TRBV5-4; 9 bases line up with TRBD1. J lost 5 bases, V lost 3 bases, and 5 bases had no gene match. Germline assignment: CDR1 SGHNT and CDR2 YYREEE (reference sequence). The CDR3 has 14 residues.

J is TRBJ1-2 and V is TRBV9; D unclear. V was clipped by 0 bases and J by 5 bases, with 11 bases between them. CDR3 length equals 14 residues. The germline V gene encodes CDR1 SGDLS and CDR2 YYNGEE. For the CDR3, the DNA is TGTGCCAGCAGCGTAGACAGCCCCGTTTATGGCTACACCTTC. Its translation: CASSVDSPVYGYTF.

This clone was counted a single time. The rearrangement uses TRBV29-1 and TRBJ2-1; D perhaps matches TRBD2 (6 bases). Between the trimmed V and J ends, which lost 6 bases and 4 bases, there was a span of 13 bases. This CDR3 contains 13 residues. CDR1 and CDR2 from the germline V gene are SQVTM and ANQGSEA. The CDR3 DNA reads TGCAGCGTGCTCCCCGCGGGATACAATGAGCAGTTCTTC. Translating gives CSVLPAGYNEQFF.

This clone appeared a few times. This rearrangement joins TRBV27 to TRBJ1-4; 10 nucleotides line up with TRBD1. Looked up from germline, CDR1 is MNHEY and CDR2 is SMNVEV (reference sequence). J lost 7 bases, V lost 2 bases, and 4 bases had no gene match. CDR3 length: 15 residues. In DNA, the CDR3 is TGTGCCAGCAGTTTAGGGACAGGGGTGGGTGAAAAACTGTTTTTT. Translating gives CASSLGTGVGEKLFF. The whole variable domain, remainder taken from reference TRBV27 and TRBJ1-4, is EAQVTQNPRYLITVTGKKLTVTCSQNMNHEYMSWYRQDPGLGLRQIYYSMNVEVTDKGDVPEGYKVSRKEKRNFPLILESPSPNQTSLYFCASSLGTGVGEKLFFGSGTQLSVL.

The chain employs TRBV7-6 and TRBJ1-6, with D unresolved. The CDR3 extends over 16 amino acids. Germline V gives CDR1 SGHVS, CDR2 FNYEAQ. The V end was cut by 4 bases, the J end by 0 bases, with 10 bases between. This CDR3 reads CASSSSASSYNSPLHF. Here the CDR3 DNA reads TGTGCCAGCAGCTCTTCAGCGAGCTCCTATAATTCACCCCTCCACTTT.

The chain combines TRBV11-2 with TRBJ1-2; 7 nucleotides match TRBD1. The CDR3 extends over 13 amino acids. The germline V gene has CDR1 SGHAT and CDR2 FQNNGV. After removal of 5 bases from V and 5 bases from J, the junction contained 5 bases not matched to a gene. CDR3 DNA sequence: TGTGCCAGCAGCCTGGGACAGCAGTATGGCTACACCTTC. Translated, it gives CASSLGQQYGYTF.

This chain joins TRBV15 and TRBJ1-5, with 7 bases fitting TRBD1. After removal of 5 bases from V and 7 bases from J, the junction contained 11 bases not matched to a gene. Germline V gives CDR1 LNHNV, CDR2 YYDKDF (reference sequence). The CDR3 consists of 15 residues. CDR3 bases: TGTGCCACCAGCGGTGACAGGGAGGAGAACCAGCCCCAGCATTTT. The encoded protein is CATSGDREENQPQHF.

V and J are TRBV15 and TRBJ2-3, with 9 positions matching TRBD2. V was pared by 0 bases and J by 3 bases, with 13 bases of the junction left unmatched. Germline V gives CDR1 LNHNV, CDR2 YYDKDF (reference sequence). This CDR3 contains 19 residues. For the CDR3, the DNA is TGTGCCACCAGCAGAGAGGGGTTTGCTAGCGGGGTGCGGACAGATACGCAGTATTTT. Its protein is CATSREGFASGVRTDTQYF.

This rearrangement joins TRBV27 to TRBJ2-1; 8 nucleotides agree with TRBD2. The CDR3 runs to 15 residues. The germline gives CDR1 MNHEY, CDR2 SMNVEV (reference sequence). Trimming cost V 4 bases and J 6 bases; bases outside gene matches: 8. CDR3 loop: CASSYLAGSRNEQFF. CDR3 nucleotides: TGTGCCAGCAGTTATCTAGCGGGCTCACGCAATGAGCAGTTCTTC.

This clone turned up a few times. The chain links TRBV4-1 to TRBJ2-1; D is perhaps TRBD1 (6 bases). V was shortened by 1 base and J by 0 bases, with 10 bases between the two germline ends. The CDR3 length is 16 residues. Germline CDR1 reads MGHRA; CDR2 reads YSYEKL. The CDR3 DNA is TGCGCCAGCAGCCAAGCGGGCAGGGGCTCCTACAATGAGCAGTTCTTC. This codes for CASSQAGRGSYNEQFF.

The V and J genes are TRBV2 and TRBJ1-5; D perhaps matches TRBD1 (5 bases). Trimming took off 3 bases at V and 7 bases at J, with 10 bases between the two ends. The CDR3 is 13 residues long. Germline V gene sequence: CDR1 SNHLY, CDR2 FYNNEI. The CDR3 sequence: CASSDGGIQPQHF. CDR3 nucleotide sequence: TGTGCCAGCAGTGACGGGGGAATCCAGCCCCAGCATTTT.

Worth noting for this clone: Other DNA sequences of this sample code for an identical CDR3. CDR3 region: CASSVGVMNTEAFF. CDR3 DNA: TGTGCCAGCAGCGTAGGAGTAATGAACACTGAAGCTTTCTTT. This sequence joins TRBV9 and TRBJ1-1; D uncertain. This CDR3 has 14 amino acids. Germline V gene sequence: CDR1 SGDLS, CDR2 YYNGEE. Trimming stripped 0 bases from V and 0 bases from J, with 6 bases between.

The rearrangement joins TRBV7-2 to TRBJ1-5, with 8 bases matching TRBD1. Germline V lookup: CDR1 SGHTA, CDR2 FQGNSA. V lost 1 base and J lost 1; bases outside the gene matches: 9. The CDR3 totals 18 residues. The CDR3 reads CASSLVGQGAMSNQPQHF. The CDR3, as DNA: TGTGCCAGCAGCTTAGTTGGGCAGGGGGCAATGAGCAATCAGCCCCAGCATTTT.

The gene calls are TRBV15 and TRBJ2-7; 15 positions match TRBD2. This CDR3 is 17 amino acids long. The J segment lost 4 bases and the V segment lost 0 bases, leaving 4 bases of the junction unmatched. Germline CDR1 is LNHNV and CDR2 is YYDKDF (reference sequence). The CDR3 loop is CATSRDRTSGGVYEQYF. In DNA form, the CDR3 reads TGTGCCACCAGCAGAGATCGGACTAGCGGGGGGGTGTACGAGCAGTACTTC.

The chain joins TRBV19 to TRBJ1-1; D remains unclear. The V end was cut by 3 bases, the J end by 4 bases, with 15 bases between. Germline V gives CDR1 LNHDA, CDR2 SQIVND (reference sequence). The CDR3 spans 15 residues. This chain's CDR3 is CASSISPGGGTEAFF. As DNA, the CDR3 is TGTGCCAGTAGTATTTCTCCGGGAGGTGGCACTGAAGCTTTCTTT.

The chain is built from TRBV7-3 and TRBJ1-1; D ambiguous. Looked up from germline, CDR1 is SGHTA and CDR2 is FQGTGA. The V and J ends lost 3 bases and 1 base respectively, with 9 bases between them. CDR3 length: 14 amino acids. In nucleotides, the CDR3 is TGTGCCAGCAGCTTCGGTCCCGGGAACACTGAAGCTTTCTTT. Translation: CASSFGPGNTEAFF.

This chain uses TRBV16 with TRBJ1-3; D possibly corresponds to TRBD1 (5 bases). This CDR3 spans 16 amino acids. The V end lost 1 base, the J end lost 1 base, and 11 bases lay between the germline ends. The V gene's germline CDR1 is KGHSY and CDR2 FQNENV. CDR3 in amino acids: CASSQYGAASGNTIYF. DNA for the CDR3: TGTGCCAGCAGCCAATATGGGGCAGCATCTGGAAACACCATATATTTT.